These T cell receptor beta chains were read from a single sample in a study of shared clonotypes between healthy human individuals. Assay: immunoSEQ multiplex PCR; the TCRdb copy retains only in-frame clones and omits some. This repertoire shows approximately 2.5 million clones, roughly nine tenths found once; its top ten account for around 0.15%. What was sequenced was naive CD4+ T cells sorted from blood. The receptors here all came from a man younger than 35 in good health. CDR3s include the opening cysteine and the closing phenylalanine or tryptophan. The D gene is left open where the match is weak.

j_call d_call v_call cdr3_aa cdr3_nt
TRBJ1-2 - TRBV5-4 CASSLMNPELNGYTF TGTGCCAGCAGCTTGATGAACCCGGAGTTGAATGGCTACACCTTC
TRBJ1-2 - TRBV6-1 CASSEIITTIGGYTF TGTGCCAGCAGTGAAATCATAACCACGATCGGTGGCTACACCTTC
TRBJ2-7 TRBD2 TRBV5-4 CASTMGSGGGRAVYEQYF TGTGCCAGCACAATGGGATCGGGCGGCGGGAGGGCGGTGTACGAGCAGTACTTC
TRBJ1-6 - TRBV6-5 CASRPSGKTSPLHF TGTGCCAGCAGGCCGTCGGGGAAAACTTCACCCCTCCACTTT
TRBJ2-1 - TRBV11-3 CASSLGRAHEQFF TGTGCCAGCAGCTTGGGCAGGGCCCATGAGCAGTTCTTC
TRBJ2-3 TRBD2 TRBV11-2 CASSLAGGRVSTDTQYF TGTGCCAGCAGCTTAGCCGGGGGGAGGGTGAGCACAGATACGCAGTATTTT
TRBJ2-5 TRBD2 TRBV11-2 CATRRAGEIKQTQYF TGTGCCACCCGCCGAGCGGGGGAAATAAAACAGACCCAGTACTTC
TRBJ1-2 - TRBV19 CASRTKWGNYGYTF TGTGCCAGTAGGACTAAGTGGGGGAACTATGGCTACACCTTC
TRBJ2-7 - TRBV5-1 CASSPGLSGAYEQYF TGCGCCAGCAGCCCAGGTTTAAGTGGGGCCTACGAGCAGTACTTC
TRBJ1-2 - TRBV5-1 CASSSQGWGYTF TGCGCCAGCAGCTCCCAGGGATGGGGCTACACCTTC